The clone carrying this TCR beta chain showed up just a few times. No antigen is known for it. The source of the sample is a study of T-cell memory formation after mild COVID-19. General study points: What remained unconfirmed was the SARS-CoV-2 specificity of second-wave clones peaking on day 37. Memory sampled before infection contained some responding clones, suggesting cross-reactive memory joined.

TCRdb re-called the 5' RACE reads through MiXCR, storing one row per CDR3 protein. The profile shows approximately 500,000 distinct CDR3 sequences, more than 20% of them singletons. Germline V gene data show CDR1 as ENHRY and CDR2 as SYGVKD. The CDR3 is made up of 13 amino acids. V shed 7 bases, J shed 2 bases, and the junction held 4 bases outside the gene matches. What was sequenced was PBMCs or a T cell subset sorted from them (not recorded which). This receptor was obtained from an adult woman who had mild COVID-19 (a few samples of this study predate the infection). Cell type and time point are not known. The chain links TRBV10-3 to TRBJ2-5; TRBD1 aligns across 7 bases. CDR3 region: CAIMGTEQETQYF. The CDR3 bases are TGTGCCATCATGGGGACAGAACAAGAGACCCAGTACTTC.